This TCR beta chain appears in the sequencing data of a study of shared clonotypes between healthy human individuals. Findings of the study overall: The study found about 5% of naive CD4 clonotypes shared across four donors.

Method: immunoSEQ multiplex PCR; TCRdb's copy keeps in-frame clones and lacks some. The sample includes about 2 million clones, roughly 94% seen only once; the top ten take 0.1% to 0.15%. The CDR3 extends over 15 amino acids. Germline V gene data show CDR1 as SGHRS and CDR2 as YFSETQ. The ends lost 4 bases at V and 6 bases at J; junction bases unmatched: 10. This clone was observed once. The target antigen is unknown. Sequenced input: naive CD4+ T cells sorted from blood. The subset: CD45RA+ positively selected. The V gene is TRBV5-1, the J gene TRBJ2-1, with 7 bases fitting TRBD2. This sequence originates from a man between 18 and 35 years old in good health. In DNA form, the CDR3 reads TGCGCCAGCAGCCCGGGGACTATCGGTACCAATGAGCAGTTCTTC. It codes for CASSPGTIGTNEQFF.